This T cell receptor (beta chain) comes out of a study of shared clonotypes between healthy human individuals. This CDR3 region has 15 residues. V was pared by 3 bases and J by 4 bases, with 15 bases between. The germline gives CDR1 MNHNS, CDR2 SASEGT. Profiled with immunoSEQ multiplex PCR; TCRdb holds only in-frame clones, not every one. The data contain about 2 million clones, over 85% of them singletons. The clonotype was recovered from a young man in good health. The sample was naive CD4+ T cells sorted from blood. Subset given: CD45RA+ positively selected. The J gene is TRBJ1-2, the V gene TRBV6-1, with D perhaps TRBD1 (5 bases). CDR3 coding DNA: TGTGCCAGCAGTGACCCCCGGGGGGGTCTCTATGGCTACACCTTC. Encoded protein: CASSDPRGGLYGYTF.